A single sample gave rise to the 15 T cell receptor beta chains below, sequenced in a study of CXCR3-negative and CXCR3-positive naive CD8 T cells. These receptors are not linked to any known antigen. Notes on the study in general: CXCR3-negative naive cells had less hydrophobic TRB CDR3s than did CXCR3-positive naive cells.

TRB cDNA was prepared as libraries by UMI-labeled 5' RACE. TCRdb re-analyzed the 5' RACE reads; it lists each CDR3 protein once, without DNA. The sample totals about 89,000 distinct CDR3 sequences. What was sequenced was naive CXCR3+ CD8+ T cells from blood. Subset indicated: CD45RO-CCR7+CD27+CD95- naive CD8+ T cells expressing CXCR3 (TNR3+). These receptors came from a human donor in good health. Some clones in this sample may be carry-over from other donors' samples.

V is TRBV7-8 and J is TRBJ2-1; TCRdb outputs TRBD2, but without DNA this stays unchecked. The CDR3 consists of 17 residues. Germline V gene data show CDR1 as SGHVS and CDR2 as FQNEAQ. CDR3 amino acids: CASSLELAGGGYNEQFF.

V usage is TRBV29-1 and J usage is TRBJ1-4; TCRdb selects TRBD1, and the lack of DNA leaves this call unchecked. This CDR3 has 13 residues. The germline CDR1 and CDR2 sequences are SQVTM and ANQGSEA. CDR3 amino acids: CSVEARDSEKLFF.

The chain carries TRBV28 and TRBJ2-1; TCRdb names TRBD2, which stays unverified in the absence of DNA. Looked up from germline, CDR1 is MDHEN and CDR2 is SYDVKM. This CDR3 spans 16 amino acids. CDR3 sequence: CASSPAGGRTYNEQFF.

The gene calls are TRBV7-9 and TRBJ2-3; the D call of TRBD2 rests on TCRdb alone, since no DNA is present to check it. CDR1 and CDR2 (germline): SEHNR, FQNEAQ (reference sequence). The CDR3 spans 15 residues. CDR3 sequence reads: CASRLGGSSTDTQYF.

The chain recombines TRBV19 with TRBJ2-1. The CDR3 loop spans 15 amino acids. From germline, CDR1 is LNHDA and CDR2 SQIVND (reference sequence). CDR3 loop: CASSILGGSYNEQFF.

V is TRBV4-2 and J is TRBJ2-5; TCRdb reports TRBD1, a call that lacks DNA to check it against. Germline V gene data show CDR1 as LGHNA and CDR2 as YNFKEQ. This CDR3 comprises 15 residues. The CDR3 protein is CASSHGTWEQETQYF.

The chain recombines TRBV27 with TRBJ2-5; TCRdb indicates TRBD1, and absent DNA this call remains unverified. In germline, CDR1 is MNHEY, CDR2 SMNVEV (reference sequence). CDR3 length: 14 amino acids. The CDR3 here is CASSLRGRQETQYF.

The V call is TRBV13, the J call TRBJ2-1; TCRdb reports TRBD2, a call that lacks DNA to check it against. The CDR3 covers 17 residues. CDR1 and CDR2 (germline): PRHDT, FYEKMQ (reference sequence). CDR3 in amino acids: CASSSPTRREGRDEQFF.

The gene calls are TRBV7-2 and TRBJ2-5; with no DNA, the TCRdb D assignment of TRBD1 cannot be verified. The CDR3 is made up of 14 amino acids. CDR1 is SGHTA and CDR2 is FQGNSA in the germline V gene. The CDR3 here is CASSSLQGLETQYF.

CDR3 amino acids: CASRPLADSSYNEQFF. The chain has TRBV6-2 or TRBV6-3 and TRBJ2-1; TCRdb lists TRBD2, though no DNA is available to test this call. CDR3 length: 16 amino acids. The germline V gene encodes CDR1 MNHEY and CDR2 SVGEGT.

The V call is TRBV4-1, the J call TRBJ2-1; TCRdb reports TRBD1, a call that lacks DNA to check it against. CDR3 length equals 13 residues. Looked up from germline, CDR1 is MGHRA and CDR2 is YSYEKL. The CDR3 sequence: CASSAGGQGEQFF.

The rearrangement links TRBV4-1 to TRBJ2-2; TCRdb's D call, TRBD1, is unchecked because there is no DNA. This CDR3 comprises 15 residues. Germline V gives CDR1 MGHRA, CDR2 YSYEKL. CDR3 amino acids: CASSSGQVWAGELFF.

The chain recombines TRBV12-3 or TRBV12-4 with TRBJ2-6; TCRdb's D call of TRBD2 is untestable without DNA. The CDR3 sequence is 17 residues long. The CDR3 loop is CASSSGGGLTGANVLTF.

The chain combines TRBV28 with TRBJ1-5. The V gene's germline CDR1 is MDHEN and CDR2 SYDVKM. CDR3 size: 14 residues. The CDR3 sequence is CASKAGFSNQPQHF.

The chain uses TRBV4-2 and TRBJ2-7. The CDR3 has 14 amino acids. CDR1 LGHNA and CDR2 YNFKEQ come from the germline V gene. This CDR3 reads CASSQRGGSYEQYF.